A single sample gave rise to the 15 T cell receptor beta chains below, sequenced in a study of T cells in narcolepsy. The data were produced by immunoSEQ multiplex PCR, yet TCRdb's version contains in-frame clones alone and is incomplete. The table records around 26,000 clones, roughly 62% of them present only once. Sequenced: memory (CD45RA-) CD4+ T cells from blood. These receptors were taken from a human donor in good health.

This rearrangement joins TRBV6-6 to TRBJ1-4; D not resolved. The germline CDR1 and CDR2 sequences are MNHNY and SVGAGI (reference sequence). The CDR3 contains 15 residues. With 4 bases removed from V and 10 bases from J, the gap between germline ends came to 19 bases. The CDR3 DNA reads TGTGCCAGCAGTTCCATCCGGTCGGGAGTTGGAAAACTGTTTTTT. It yields the protein CASSSIRSGVGKLFF.

The V call is TRBV19, the J call TRBJ2-7, with D uncertain. The V end lost 3 bases, the J end lost 1 base, and 10 bases lay between the germline ends. This CDR3 has 14 amino acids. Looked up from germline, CDR1 is LNHDA and CDR2 is SQIVND (reference sequence). Written as DNA, the CDR3 is TGTGCCAGTAGTATGGCCAGGAAATCCTACGAGCAGTACTTC. This codes for CASSMARKSYEQYF.

This clone showed up just a few times. J is TRBJ2-5 and V is TRBV7-2; D not certain. The CDR3 covers 12 residues. V was pared by 3 bases and J by 1 base, with 3 bases between. Looked up from germline, CDR1 is SGHTA and CDR2 is FQGNSA. CDR3 in amino acids: CASSLGQETQYF. CDR3 coding DNA: TGTGCCAGCAGCTTGGGCCAAGAGACCCAGTACTTC.

The chain joins TRBV13 to TRBJ2-2; D is perhaps TRBD1 (5 bases). V was cut by 1 base and J by 4 bases, with 7 bases left in between. The CDR3 is 14 residues long. Looked up from germline, CDR1 is PRHDT and CDR2 is FYEKMQ (reference sequence). CDR3 sequence reads: CASSLEGFTGELFF. The CDR3 nucleotides read TGTGCCAGCAGCTTAGAGGGGTTCACCGGGGAGCTGTTTTTT. Full variable domain (remainder filled in from reference TRBV13 and TRBJ2-2): AAGVIQSPRHLIKEKRETATLKCYPIPRHDTVYWYQQGPGQDPQFLISFYEKMQSDKGSIPDRFSAQQFSDYHSELNMSSLELGDSALYFCASSLEGFTGELFFGEGSRLTVL.

This chain's CDR3 is CASSPLAGVVKNEQFF. DNA for the CDR3: TGCGCCAGCAGCCCGTTAGCGGGAGTCGTTAAGAATGAGCAGTTCTTC. The chain joins TRBV5-1 to TRBJ2-1; 9 nucleotides agree with TRBD2. Germline V gives CDR1 SGHRS, CDR2 YFSETQ. Trimming cost V 4 bases and J 7 bases; bases outside gene matches: 12. The CDR3 contains 16 residues.

Only one count was recorded for this clone. The chain employs TRBV5-1 and TRBJ2-7, with 7 bases identical to TRBD1. The CDR3 is 15 amino acids. Germline values: CDR1 SGHRS, CDR2 YFSETQ. Unmatched junction bases numbered 14, after V lost 4 bases and J lost 7 bases. DNA for the CDR3: TGCGCCAGCAGCCCATTGACAGGGATGGTTCGAGAGCAGTACTTC. Its translation: CASSPLTGMVREQYF.

This chain links TRBV7-8 with TRBJ1-6; D uncertain. Trimming took off 2 bases at V and 0 bases at J, with 23 bases between the two ends. The germline CDR1 and CDR2 sequences are SGHVS and FQNEAQ. There are 21 residues in the CDR3. The CDR3 sequence: CASSLISSGAARSSYNSPLHF. In nucleotides, the CDR3 is TGTGCCAGCAGCTTAATAAGTTCAGGAGCGGCACGGAGCTCCTATAATTCACCCCTCCACTTT.

The chain recombines TRBV18 with TRBJ2-3; 8 nucleotides agree with TRBD1. The germline gives CDR1 KGHSH, CDR2 LQKENI. After removal of 1 base from V and 6 bases from J, the junction contained 6 bases not matched to a gene. The CDR3 is 15 residues long. This CDR3 is CASSPQDRVVDTQYF. CDR3 DNA: TGTGCCAGCTCACCACAGGACAGGGTCGTTGATACGCAGTATTTT.

This clone was observed a few times. The chain carries TRBV27 and TRBJ2-1; a weak D match, TRBD1 (6 bases). The CDR3 contains 14 residues. Germline CDR1 is MNHEY and CDR2 is SMNVEV (reference sequence). V was shortened by 5 bases and J by 4 bases, with 12 bases between the two germline ends. CDR3 sequence: CASSQNGQYNEQFF. The DNA of the CDR3 is TGTGCCAGCAGTCAGAATGGACAGTACAATGAGCAGTTCTTC.

This clone showed up just once. V usage is TRBV4-3 and J usage is TRBJ2-3, with D perhaps assigned TRBD1 or TRBD2 (6 bases each). Per germline, CDR1 LGHNA and CDR2 YSLEER. There are 15 residues in the CDR3. V lost 0 bases, J lost 4 bases, and 11 bases lay in between. The CDR3 DNA reads as TGCGCCAGCAGCCAAGACTGGGGGGCCGCAGATACGCAGTATTTT. As protein: CASSQDWGAADTQYF.

This clone was counted only a few times. The chain combines TRBV6-1 with TRBJ2-2, with TRBD1 matching over 8 bases. Per the germline V gene, CDR1 is MNHNS and CDR2 is SASEGT. This CDR3 is 15 amino acids long. Losses at the gene ends were 2 bases for V and 3 bases for J; bases not matched to a gene: 2. CDR3 sequence reads: CASSERTGYTGELFF. In DNA, the CDR3 is TGTGCCAGCAGTGAACGGACAGGGTACACCGGGGAGCTGTTTTTT.

V gene TRBV2 combines with J gene TRBJ1-2; D ambiguous. Germline CDR1 SNHLY, CDR2 FYNNEI. Trimming pared 8 bases from V and 7 bases from J, leaving 17 bases between. The CDR3 spans 13 residues. The CDR3 loop reads CASLPLGSAGYTF. The CDR3 region has the DNA TGTGCCAGCCTTCCACTAGGCTCTGCTGGCTACACCTTC.

The DNA for the CDR3 is TGTGCCAGTAGTCCCACCGGGAGGGGGGGAGATCAGCCCCAGCATTTT. Its protein product is CASSPTGRGGDQPQHF. The chain recombines TRBV19 with TRBJ1-5; possibly TRBD1 for D (6 bases). V shed 5 bases and J shed 5 bases, with 19 bases lying between them. The CDR3 runs to 16 residues. CDR1 is LNHDA and CDR2 is SQIVND in the germline V gene (reference sequence).

V and J are TRBV6-4 and TRBJ1-5, with D unclear. The germline V and J ends were trimmed by 7 bases and 0 bases, with 16 bases remaining between them. This CDR3 comprises 16 residues. The germline CDR1 and CDR2 sequences are MRHNA and SNTAGT. CDR3 coding DNA: TGTGCCAGCAAGATTCCGGGATTTTATAGCAATCAGCCCCAGCATTTT. Its translation is CASKIPGFYSNQPQHF.

Note on this clone: A read error is likely, as this CDR3 ends without the conserved phenylalanine or tryptophan. It is unclear where the CDR3 begins or ends on the DNA, so no DNA is shown, and the CDR3 is as TCRdb lists it. This chain links TRBV28 with TRBJ2-7; the DNA was not compared with TRBD1, the D call given in the table. The V gene's germline CDR1 is MDHEN and CDR2 SYDVKM. The CDR3 extends over 13 residues, inclusive of both ends. The CDR3 is CASRPSSGTVELG.